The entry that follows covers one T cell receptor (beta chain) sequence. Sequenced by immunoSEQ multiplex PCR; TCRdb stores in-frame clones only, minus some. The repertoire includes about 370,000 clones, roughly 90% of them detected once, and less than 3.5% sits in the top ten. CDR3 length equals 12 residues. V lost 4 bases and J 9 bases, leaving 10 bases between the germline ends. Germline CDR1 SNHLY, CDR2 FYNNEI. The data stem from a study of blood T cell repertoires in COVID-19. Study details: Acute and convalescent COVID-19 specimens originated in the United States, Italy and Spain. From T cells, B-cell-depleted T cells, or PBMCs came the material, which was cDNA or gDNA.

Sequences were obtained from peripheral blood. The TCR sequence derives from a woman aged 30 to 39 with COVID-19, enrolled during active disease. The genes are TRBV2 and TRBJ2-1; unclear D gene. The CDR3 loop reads CASSVSNTEQFF. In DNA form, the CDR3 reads TGTGCCAGCAGTGTGTCGAACACTGAGCAGTTCTTC.